The clone carrying this T cell receptor beta chain has at least ten counts. A single record per CDR3 protein comes from TCRdb applying MiXCR to the RT-PCR reads. The table records more than 600,000 distinct CDR3 sequences, 12% to 15% of them present only once. The germline V gene has CDR1 MGHDK and CDR2 SYGVNS. This CDR3 has 14 residues. The V and J ends lost 4 bases and 2 bases respectively, with 12 bases between them. The origin of this receptor is a female donor in good health, serving as a healthy control. Sequencing was done on a sample of memory CD4+ T cells from blood. The chain uses TRBV25-1 and TRBJ2-7; the D gene is possibly TRBD1 (6 bases). This CDR3 is CASSVRTAPYEQYF. CDR3 nucleotide sequence: TGTGCCAGCAGTGTAAGGACAGCGCCCTACGAGCAGTACTTC.